These 3 T cell receptor beta chains came from one sample sequenced in a study of T cell repertoires in cytomegalovirus infection. In TCRdb, the reads were re-called with MiXCR into one record per CDR3 protein. Among roughly 280,000 distinct CDR3 sequences listed, around 20% were seen once. No cognate antigen is known for these TCRs. The source material was cultured PBMCs, sampled from culture after CMV antigen stimulation. The receptors stem from a human donor in good health (CMV status not recorded). Some clones in this sample may be carry-over from other donors' samples.

This clonotype was counted a few times. The chain uses TRBV19 and TRBJ1-1, with D unclear. CDR1 is LNHDA and CDR2 is SQIVND in the germline V gene (reference sequence). Trimming took 1 base from V and 2 from J, leaving 5 bases between them. The CDR3 contains 13 residues. The CDR3 sequence is CASSIAPNTEAFF. Written as DNA, the CDR3 is TGTGCCAGTAGTATAGCCCCTAACACTGAAGCTTTCTTT.

The rearrangement joins TRBV4-3 to TRBJ2-2; weak D call: TRBD1 (6 bases). Germline V gene lookup returns CDR1 LGHNA and CDR2 YSLEER. The CDR3 spans 16 residues. Trimming shortened V by 1 base and J by 5 bases, and 14 bases separated the two germline ends. The CDR3 nucleotides read TGCGCCAGCAGCCAAGTCACAGGGTTAGTGACCGGGGAGCTGTTTTTT. This encodes CASSQVTGLVTGELFF.

This clonotype came up many times. V and J are TRBV7-2 and TRBJ1-2; D is unclear. Germline loops: CDR1 SGHTA, CDR2 FQGNSA. The CDR3 has 14 residues. V was pared by 6 bases and J by 1 base, with 12 bases between. Written as DNA, the CDR3 is TGTGCCAGCAGTCCCCCGAGGATTAACTATGGCTACACCTTC. Amino acid sequence: CASSPPRINYGYTF.